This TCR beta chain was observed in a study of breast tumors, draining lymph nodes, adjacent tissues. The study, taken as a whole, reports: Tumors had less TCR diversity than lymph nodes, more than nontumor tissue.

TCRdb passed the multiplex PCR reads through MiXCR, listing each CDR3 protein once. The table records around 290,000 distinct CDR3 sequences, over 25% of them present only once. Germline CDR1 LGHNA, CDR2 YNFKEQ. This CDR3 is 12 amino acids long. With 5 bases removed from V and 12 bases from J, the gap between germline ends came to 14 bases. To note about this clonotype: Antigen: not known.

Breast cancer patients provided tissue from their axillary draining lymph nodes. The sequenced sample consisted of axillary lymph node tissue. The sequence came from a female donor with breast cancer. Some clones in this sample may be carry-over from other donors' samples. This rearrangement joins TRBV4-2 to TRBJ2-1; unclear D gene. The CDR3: CASSLSRESQFF. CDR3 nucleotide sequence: TGTGCCAGCAGCTTATCGAGAGAATCGCAGTTCTTC.